These T cell receptor beta chains were read from a single sample in a study of T cell responses to AZD1222 COVID-19 vaccine. Sequencing used immunoSEQ multiplex PCR; TCRdb keeps in-frame clones, though not all of them. The table lists about 140,000 clones. Source material: peripheral blood. The receptors derive from an adult in good health. The CDR3 runs from the conserved cysteine through the conserved F or W. The D gene is left open where the match is weak.

TRBJ2-3 15 - TRBV29-1 CSVNPTRTSTDTQYF TGCAGCGTTAACCCGACACGGACCAGCACAGATACGCAGTATTTT
TRBJ2-3 16 - TRBV18 CASSELGQGGTDTQYF TGTGCCAGCTCCGAACTGGGGCAGGGAGGCACAGATACGCAGTATTTT
TRBJ1-2 14 - TRBV2 CASSTPADNYGYTF TGTGCCAGCAGTACCCCGGCTGATAACTATGGCTACACCTTC
TRBJ1-2 15 - TRBV24-1 CATSATGRKTDGYTF TGTGCCACCAGTGCCACAGGGCGAAAAACGGATGGCTACACCTTC
TRBJ2-7 13 - TRBV30 CAWTPDTSGEQYF TGTGCCTGGACCCCGGACACGTCTGGCGAGCAGTACTTC
TRBJ1-5 13 - TRBV30 CAWSVTRNQPQHF TGTGCCTGGAGTGTAACCCGCAATCAGCCCCAGCATTTT
TRBJ1-1 15 - TRBV11-1 CASSLGGTRGTEAFF TGTGCCAGCAGCTTAGGGGGGACGAGGGGCACTGAAGCTTTCTTT
TRBJ1-2 17 - TRBV25-1 CASSEFPGAAGGVGYTF TGTGCCAGCAGTGAATTTCCGGGCGCTGCCGGAGGGGTCGGCTACACCTTC
TRBJ1-2 12 - TRBV5-1 CASSLGENGYTF TGCGCCAGCAGCTTGGGGGAGAATGGCTACACCTTC
TRBJ2-5 14 - TRBV9 CASGLGPLVETQYF TGTGCCAGCGGCCTTGGGCCCCTCGTAGAGACCCAGTACTTC
TRBJ2-1 18 - TRBV21-1 CASSKAQLRESGRNEQFF TGTGCCAGCAGCAAGGCTCAGCTGCGGGAATCCGGTCGGAATGAGCAGTTCTTC
TRBJ1-2 14 TRBD1 TRBV6-5 CASNWQGTGYGYTF TGTGCCAGCAACTGGCAAGGGACAGGCTATGGCTACACCTTC
TRBJ2-5 14 - TRBV6-5 CASSYEAGLETQYF TGTGCCAGCAGTTACGAAGCAGGGTTGGAGACCCAGTACTTC
TRBJ2-1 14 TRBD2 TRBV29-1 CSVEDPLAGNEQFF TGCAGCGTTGAAGACCCCCTAGCGGGCAATGAGCAGTTCTTC
TRBJ1-1 16 - TRBV4-1 CASSHPARQENTEAFF TGCGCCAGCAGCCATCCCGCGCGACAGGAGAACACTGAAGCTTTCTTT
TRBJ1-2 17 - TRBV5-1 CASTLGTSTITNYGYTF TGCGCCAGCACCTTGGGGACATCAACAATTACTAACTATGGCTACACCTTC
TRBJ1-1 15 - TRBV19 CASTLTPDQNTEAFF TGTGCCAGTACCCTAACCCCCGATCAGAACACTGAAGCTTTCTTT
TRBJ1-2 15 - TRBV19 CASSIAGGAVRGYTF TGTGCCAGTAGTATCGCGGGGGGCGCGGTGAGGGGCTACACCTTC
TRBJ2-1 13 - TRBV19 CASSITTYNEQFF TGTGCCAGTAGTATTACGACTTATAATGAGCAGTTCTTC
TRBJ1-2 14 - TRBV9 CASSVEAHNYGYTF TGTGCCAGCAGCGTAGAAGCCCATAACTATGGCTACACCTTC
TRBJ2-7 11 - TRBV30 CAWSSLYEQYF TGTGCCTGGAGTTCTCTCTACGAGCAGTACTTC
TRBJ1-1 14 - TRBV5-1 CASSFGVSNTEAFF TGCGCCAGCAGCTTCGGGGTCTCGAACACTGAAGCTTTCTTT
TRBJ1-2 17 - TRBV2 CASSEGPGSVSAYGYTF TGTGCCAGCAGTGAAGGCCCCGGCTCAGTAAGTGCCTATGGCTACACCTTC
TRBJ1-2 12 TRBD1 TRBV6-5 CASRQGNYGYTF TGTGCCAGCAGACAGGGGAACTATGGCTACACCTTC
TRBJ1-6 14 - TRBV28 CASRQFSGNSPLHF TGTGCCAGCAGGCAATTCTCAGGAAATTCACCCCTCCACTTT
TRBJ1-6 17 - TRBV19 CASSRAGGTQYNSPLHF TGTGCCAGTAGCCGGGCAGGAGGGACCCAATATAATTCACCCCTCCACTTT
TRBJ1-2 16 - TRBV4-3 CASSQQPHGSNYGYTF TGCGCCAGCAGCCAACAACCTCATGGCTCTAACTATGGCTACACCTTC
TRBJ1-1 15 TRBD1 TRBV7-2 CASSTWGQGVTEAFF TGTGCCAGCAGCACCTGGGGACAGGGGGTCACTGAAGCTTTCTTT
TRBJ1-2 13 TRBD1 TRBV19 CASRGQGDYGYTF TGTGCCAGTAGGGGACAGGGGGACTATGGCTACACCTTC
TRBJ1-5 14 - TRBV7-2 CASSLGPGNQPQHF TGTGCCAGCAGCTTAGGGCCAGGGAATCAGCCCCAGCATTTT
TRBJ2-1 16 TRBD2 TRBV11-1 CASSLGLAGGFNEQFF TGTGCCAGCAGCTTGGGACTAGCGGGGGGGTTTAATGAGCAGTTCTTC
TRBJ1-2 14 - TRBV5-1 CASSFGATGHGYTF TGCGCCAGCAGCTTTGGGGCGACAGGCCATGGCTACACCTTC
TRBJ2-2 14 - TRBV6-1 CASSEWQGTGELFF TGTGCCAGCAGTGAGTGGCAGGGGACCGGGGAGCTGTTTTTT
TRBJ2-4 13 - TRBV9 CASSSRYKNIQYF TGTGCCAGCAGCTCCAGATACAAAAACATTCAGTACTTC
TRBJ1-2 13 TRBD1 TRBV6-5 CASRGQGAFGYTF TGTGCCAGCAGGGGACAGGGGGCGTTTGGCTACACCTTC
TRBJ2-2 15 TRBD1 TRBV3-1/TRBV3-2 CASSQRTGGVGELFF TGTGCCAGCAGCCAAAGGACAGGGGGCGTCGGGGAGCTGTTTTTT
TRBJ2-1 16 TRBD2 TRBV5-1 CASSLPSGGLGNEQFF TGCGCCAGCAGCTTACCGAGCGGGGGGCTCGGCAATGAGCAGTTCTTC
TRBJ1-1 16 - TRBV7-2 CASSYPGRTMNTEAFF TGTGCCAGCAGTTACCCGGGGAGGACCATGAACACTGAAGCTTTCTTT
TRBJ1-4 14 TRBD1 TRBV6-5 CASSYSAGGEKLFF TGTGCCAGCAGTTACAGTGCAGGGGGTGAAAAACTGTTTTTT
TRBJ1-1 13 - TRBV9 CASPTGGYTEAFF TGTGCCAGCCCTACGGGGGGGTACACTGAAGCTTTCTTT
TRBJ1-5 14 - TRBV27 CASSPRWHHQPQHF TGTGCCAGCAGTCCACGGTGGCACCATCAGCCCCAGCATTTT
TRBJ1-1 13 - TRBV7-3 CASSLSLNTEAFF TGTGCCAGCAGCTTAAGCCTAAACACTGAAGCTTTCTTT
TRBJ1-1 14 - TRBV11-1 CASSLGPPGTEAFF TGTGCCAGCAGCTTAGGGCCGCCGGGAACTGAAGCTTTCTTT
TRBJ1-3 13 - TRBV12-3/TRBV12-4 CASSPFSGNTIYF TGTGCCAGCAGTCCCTTCTCTGGAAACACCATATATTTT
TRBJ2-7 13 TRBD1 TRBV11-1 CASSLSGTAEQYF TGTGCCAGCAGCCTCTCCGGGACAGCCGAGCAGTACTTC
TRBJ2-5 16 - TRBV29-1 CSVTLSGDPSRETQYF TGCAGCGTTACCCTTTCAGGGGATCCCAGCCGGGAGACCCAGTACTTC
TRBJ1-1 17 - TRBV30 CAWRAGWADGMNTEAFF TGTGCCTGGAGGGCCGGGTGGGCAGATGGCATGAACACTGAAGCTTTCTTT
TRBJ2-2 16 - TRBV28 CASSFLRGANTGELFF TGTGCCAGCAGTTTTCTCCGGGGTGCGAACACCGGGGAGCTGTTTTTT
TRBJ2-3 13 - TRBV12-3/TRBV12-4 CASSRSGTDTQYF TGTGCCAGCAGCCGGAGCGGGACAGATACGCAGTATTTT
TRBJ1-5 18 TRBD1 TRBV7-9 CASSSTPTGGDRNQPQHF TGTGCCAGCAGCTCTACCCCGACAGGGGGCGATCGCAATCAGCCCCAGCATTTT
TRBJ1-1 13 - TRBV5-6 CASSSVQVAEAFF TGTGCCAGCAGCTCGGTACAGGTCGCTGAAGCTTTCTTT
TRBJ1-4 13 - TRBV28 CASNEAVNEKLFF TGTGCCAGTAACGAGGCCGTGAATGAAAAACTGTTTTTT
TRBJ1-4 14 - TRBV11-3 CASSWGHSNEKLFF TGTGCCAGCAGTTGGGGCCATTCAAATGAAAAACTGTTTTTT
TRBJ1-2 14 - TRBV30 CAWSVTVANYGYTF TGTGCCTGGAGTGTCACCGTAGCTAACTATGGCTACACCTTC
TRBJ2-5 15 TRBD1 TRBV7-2 CASSLAGTGYETQYF TGTGCCAGCAGCTTGGCCGGGACAGGGTATGAGACCCAGTACTTC
TRBJ2-2 14 TRBD2 TRBV23-1 CASSQWGGTGELFF TGCGCCAGCAGTCAATGGGGGGGAACCGGGGAGCTGTTTTTT
TRBJ1-3 16 TRBD1 TRBV5-1 CASSLALDRVADTIYF TGCGCCAGCAGCTTGGCCCTGGACAGGGTGGCGGACACCATATATTTT
TRBJ1-1 15 TRBD1 TRBV6-6 CASSYSGQGATEAFF TGTGCCAGCAGTTACTCAGGGCAGGGGGCGACTGAAGCTTTCTTT